This T cell receptor beta chain was retrieved from a study of blood T cell repertoires in COVID-19. Study-wide context: Acute-phase and convalescent COVID-19 samples originated in the United States, Italy and Spain. PBMCs, B-cell-depleted T cells, or T cells provided the cDNA or gDNA that made up the material.

Authors' analysis steps: Estimation of nucleated cell counts relied on the amplification of reference gene primers. Assay: immunoSEQ multiplex PCR; the TCRdb copy retains only in-frame clones and omits some. V and J calls and clone size come straight from that table; D and trimming were deduced from the DNA. Of approximately 34,000 clones in the sample, about 80% were seen once. Unmatched junction bases numbered 8, after V lost 4 bases and J lost 3 bases. CDR1 LNHNV and CDR2 YYDKDF come from the germline V gene (reference sequence). This CDR3 has 15 amino acids. The rearrangement links TRBV15 to TRBJ1-2, with TRBD1 matching over 7 bases. The source is a woman aged 65 to 85 with acute or convalescent COVID-19. The source material was peripheral blood. CDR3 protein: CATSTPDRNYYGYTF. The CDR3 DNA is TGTGCCACCAGCACGCCGGACAGGAACTACTATGGCTACACCTTC.